These T cell receptor beta chains were read from a single sample in a study of cytomegalovirus exposure and HLA in healthy donors. The repertoire was sequenced with immunoSEQ multiplex PCR; TCRdb's copy has only in-frame clones and lacks some. The sample contains 150,000 to 200,000 clones, over 65% of which appear only once. Sequences were obtained from PBMCs. All receptors derive from a man between 18 and 35 years old in good health and CMV-seronegative. CDR3s include the opening cysteine and the closing phenylalanine or tryptophan.

cdr3_aa	v_call	j_call
CASSLTLSSGRTDTQYF	TRBV7-3	TRBJ2-3
CASRVRGGNYGYTF	TRBV2	TRBJ1-2
CASRGTGGGNTIYF	TRBV27	TRBJ1-3
CASSSTGPSTDTQYF	TRBV5-6	TRBJ2-3
CASSRPSARTGGMTPYGYTF	TRBV7-3	TRBJ1-2
CASSQTGAPNEKLFF	TRBV9	TRBJ1-4
CASSPRTRDSGNTIYF	TRBV4-1	TRBJ1-3
CASSDAPGDGYTF	TRBV6-1	TRBJ1-2
CASSQDLGGSRYNEQFF	TRBV4-2	TRBJ2-1
CASSYTFRGRDTDTQYF	TRBV19	TRBJ2-3
CASWTGGGQPQHF	TRBV10-3	TRBJ1-5
CASSVGLGPIGTEAFF	TRBV9	TRBJ1-1
CASTKNQLSLADTQYF	TRBV7-2	TRBJ2-3
CASSSQGDEKLFF	TRBV5-6	TRBJ1-4
CASSQVEVAYQETQYF	TRBV4-2	TRBJ2-5
CASSPRQGMGAGELFF	TRBV19	TRBJ2-2
CASSIGFELYEQYF	TRBV19	TRBJ2-7
CASTGGGENTGELFF	TRBV19	TRBJ2-2
CAISERTGDLNTEAFF	TRBV10-3	TRBJ1-1
CASRVTSGGNEQFF	TRBV6-1	TRBJ2-1
CASSLGQGGLFYEQYF	TRBV11-2	TRBJ2-7
CAIRGSFSTDTQYF	TRBV10-3	TRBJ2-3
CASSTPGGGNEKLFF	TRBV25-1	TRBJ1-4
CASIATRGREAFF	TRBV6-6	TRBJ1-1
CASSLSSVNTEAFF	TRBV5-1	TRBJ1-1
CASSGQRYTGELFF	TRBV6-1	TRBJ2-2
CSGGQGVSYEQYF	TRBV29-1	TRBJ2-7
CASSPRGSSSYNEQFF	TRBV7-3	TRBJ2-1
CASSLSRTIYGYTF	TRBV28	TRBJ1-2
CTSGKRERGYEQYF	TRBV1	TRBJ2-7
CASSYFGLTQETQYF	TRBV6-5	TRBJ2-5
CASSLAQTYEQYF	TRBV5-1	TRBJ2-7
CASMNRAIFQETQYF	TRBV6-1	TRBJ2-5
CASSKRGSVFQPQHF	TRBV27	TRBJ1-5
CASSFSPGNEQFF	TRBV5-4	TRBJ2-1
CASSKNQVKRHNQPQHF	TRBV21-1	TRBJ1-5
CASSRDGANTGELFF	TRBV5-1	TRBJ2-2
CASSFMAQNTQYF	TRBV5-1	TRBJ2-5
CASSFGTGSYEQYF	TRBV27	TRBJ2-7
CASSLYGTKDEQFF	TRBV5-1	TRBJ2-1
CASSYLGSGKYTGELFF	TRBV7-3	TRBJ2-2
CASSPVNTGELFF	TRBV25-1	TRBJ2-2
CASSPQRGSSYNEQFF	TRBV27	TRBJ2-1
CASSPDDFEAFF	TRBV18	TRBJ1-1
CASSLEAGHYGYTF	TRBV11-2	TRBJ1-2
CASSLPVDTEAFF	TRBV7-9	TRBJ1-1
CASSLDGQGAAFF	TRBV11-3	TRBJ1-1
CASSQEAGSPYEQYF	TRBV4-1	TRBJ2-7
CASSRTGVGYGYTF	TRBV6-1	TRBJ1-2
CASKEGSYTEAFF	TRBV6-1	TRBJ1-1
CASSFNGGRLDEQYF	TRBV27	TRBJ2-7
CASSADREAVSGYTF	TRBV5-4	TRBJ1-2
CASSVVGDRGNAFF	TRBV9	TRBJ1-1
CASSRAGQGSYEQYF	TRBV7-8	TRBJ2-7